Below, one T cell receptor beta chain is given with its context. This sample stems from a study of PD-L1 blockade in urothelial cancer. Whole-study context: Prior chemotherapy in patients spanned 0 to 3 regimens. The researchers analyzed blood 3 weeks (second dose) and 6 weeks after treatment start.

Generated by immunoSEQ multiplex PCR, the TCRdb table keeps only in-frame clones and is missing some. The table lists 40,000 to 55,000 clones, more than 70% of them singletons. This sample's time point: pretreatment peripheral blood. The receptor's source is a donor at least 40 years old with urothelial cancer. Sequenced here: PBMCs, sampled around atezolizumab (anti-PD-L1) treatment.

Here the CDR3 DNA reads TGTGCCAGCAGTTTAGGGGGAGGGTACTATGGCTACACCTTC. Translation: CASSLGGGYYGYTF. V and J are TRBV28 and TRBJ1-2; maybe TRBD1 (5 bases). In germline, CDR1 is MDHEN, CDR2 SYDVKM. The CDR3 loop spans 14 amino acids. Deletions cut 2 bases from V and 3 bases from J, with 10 bases between.